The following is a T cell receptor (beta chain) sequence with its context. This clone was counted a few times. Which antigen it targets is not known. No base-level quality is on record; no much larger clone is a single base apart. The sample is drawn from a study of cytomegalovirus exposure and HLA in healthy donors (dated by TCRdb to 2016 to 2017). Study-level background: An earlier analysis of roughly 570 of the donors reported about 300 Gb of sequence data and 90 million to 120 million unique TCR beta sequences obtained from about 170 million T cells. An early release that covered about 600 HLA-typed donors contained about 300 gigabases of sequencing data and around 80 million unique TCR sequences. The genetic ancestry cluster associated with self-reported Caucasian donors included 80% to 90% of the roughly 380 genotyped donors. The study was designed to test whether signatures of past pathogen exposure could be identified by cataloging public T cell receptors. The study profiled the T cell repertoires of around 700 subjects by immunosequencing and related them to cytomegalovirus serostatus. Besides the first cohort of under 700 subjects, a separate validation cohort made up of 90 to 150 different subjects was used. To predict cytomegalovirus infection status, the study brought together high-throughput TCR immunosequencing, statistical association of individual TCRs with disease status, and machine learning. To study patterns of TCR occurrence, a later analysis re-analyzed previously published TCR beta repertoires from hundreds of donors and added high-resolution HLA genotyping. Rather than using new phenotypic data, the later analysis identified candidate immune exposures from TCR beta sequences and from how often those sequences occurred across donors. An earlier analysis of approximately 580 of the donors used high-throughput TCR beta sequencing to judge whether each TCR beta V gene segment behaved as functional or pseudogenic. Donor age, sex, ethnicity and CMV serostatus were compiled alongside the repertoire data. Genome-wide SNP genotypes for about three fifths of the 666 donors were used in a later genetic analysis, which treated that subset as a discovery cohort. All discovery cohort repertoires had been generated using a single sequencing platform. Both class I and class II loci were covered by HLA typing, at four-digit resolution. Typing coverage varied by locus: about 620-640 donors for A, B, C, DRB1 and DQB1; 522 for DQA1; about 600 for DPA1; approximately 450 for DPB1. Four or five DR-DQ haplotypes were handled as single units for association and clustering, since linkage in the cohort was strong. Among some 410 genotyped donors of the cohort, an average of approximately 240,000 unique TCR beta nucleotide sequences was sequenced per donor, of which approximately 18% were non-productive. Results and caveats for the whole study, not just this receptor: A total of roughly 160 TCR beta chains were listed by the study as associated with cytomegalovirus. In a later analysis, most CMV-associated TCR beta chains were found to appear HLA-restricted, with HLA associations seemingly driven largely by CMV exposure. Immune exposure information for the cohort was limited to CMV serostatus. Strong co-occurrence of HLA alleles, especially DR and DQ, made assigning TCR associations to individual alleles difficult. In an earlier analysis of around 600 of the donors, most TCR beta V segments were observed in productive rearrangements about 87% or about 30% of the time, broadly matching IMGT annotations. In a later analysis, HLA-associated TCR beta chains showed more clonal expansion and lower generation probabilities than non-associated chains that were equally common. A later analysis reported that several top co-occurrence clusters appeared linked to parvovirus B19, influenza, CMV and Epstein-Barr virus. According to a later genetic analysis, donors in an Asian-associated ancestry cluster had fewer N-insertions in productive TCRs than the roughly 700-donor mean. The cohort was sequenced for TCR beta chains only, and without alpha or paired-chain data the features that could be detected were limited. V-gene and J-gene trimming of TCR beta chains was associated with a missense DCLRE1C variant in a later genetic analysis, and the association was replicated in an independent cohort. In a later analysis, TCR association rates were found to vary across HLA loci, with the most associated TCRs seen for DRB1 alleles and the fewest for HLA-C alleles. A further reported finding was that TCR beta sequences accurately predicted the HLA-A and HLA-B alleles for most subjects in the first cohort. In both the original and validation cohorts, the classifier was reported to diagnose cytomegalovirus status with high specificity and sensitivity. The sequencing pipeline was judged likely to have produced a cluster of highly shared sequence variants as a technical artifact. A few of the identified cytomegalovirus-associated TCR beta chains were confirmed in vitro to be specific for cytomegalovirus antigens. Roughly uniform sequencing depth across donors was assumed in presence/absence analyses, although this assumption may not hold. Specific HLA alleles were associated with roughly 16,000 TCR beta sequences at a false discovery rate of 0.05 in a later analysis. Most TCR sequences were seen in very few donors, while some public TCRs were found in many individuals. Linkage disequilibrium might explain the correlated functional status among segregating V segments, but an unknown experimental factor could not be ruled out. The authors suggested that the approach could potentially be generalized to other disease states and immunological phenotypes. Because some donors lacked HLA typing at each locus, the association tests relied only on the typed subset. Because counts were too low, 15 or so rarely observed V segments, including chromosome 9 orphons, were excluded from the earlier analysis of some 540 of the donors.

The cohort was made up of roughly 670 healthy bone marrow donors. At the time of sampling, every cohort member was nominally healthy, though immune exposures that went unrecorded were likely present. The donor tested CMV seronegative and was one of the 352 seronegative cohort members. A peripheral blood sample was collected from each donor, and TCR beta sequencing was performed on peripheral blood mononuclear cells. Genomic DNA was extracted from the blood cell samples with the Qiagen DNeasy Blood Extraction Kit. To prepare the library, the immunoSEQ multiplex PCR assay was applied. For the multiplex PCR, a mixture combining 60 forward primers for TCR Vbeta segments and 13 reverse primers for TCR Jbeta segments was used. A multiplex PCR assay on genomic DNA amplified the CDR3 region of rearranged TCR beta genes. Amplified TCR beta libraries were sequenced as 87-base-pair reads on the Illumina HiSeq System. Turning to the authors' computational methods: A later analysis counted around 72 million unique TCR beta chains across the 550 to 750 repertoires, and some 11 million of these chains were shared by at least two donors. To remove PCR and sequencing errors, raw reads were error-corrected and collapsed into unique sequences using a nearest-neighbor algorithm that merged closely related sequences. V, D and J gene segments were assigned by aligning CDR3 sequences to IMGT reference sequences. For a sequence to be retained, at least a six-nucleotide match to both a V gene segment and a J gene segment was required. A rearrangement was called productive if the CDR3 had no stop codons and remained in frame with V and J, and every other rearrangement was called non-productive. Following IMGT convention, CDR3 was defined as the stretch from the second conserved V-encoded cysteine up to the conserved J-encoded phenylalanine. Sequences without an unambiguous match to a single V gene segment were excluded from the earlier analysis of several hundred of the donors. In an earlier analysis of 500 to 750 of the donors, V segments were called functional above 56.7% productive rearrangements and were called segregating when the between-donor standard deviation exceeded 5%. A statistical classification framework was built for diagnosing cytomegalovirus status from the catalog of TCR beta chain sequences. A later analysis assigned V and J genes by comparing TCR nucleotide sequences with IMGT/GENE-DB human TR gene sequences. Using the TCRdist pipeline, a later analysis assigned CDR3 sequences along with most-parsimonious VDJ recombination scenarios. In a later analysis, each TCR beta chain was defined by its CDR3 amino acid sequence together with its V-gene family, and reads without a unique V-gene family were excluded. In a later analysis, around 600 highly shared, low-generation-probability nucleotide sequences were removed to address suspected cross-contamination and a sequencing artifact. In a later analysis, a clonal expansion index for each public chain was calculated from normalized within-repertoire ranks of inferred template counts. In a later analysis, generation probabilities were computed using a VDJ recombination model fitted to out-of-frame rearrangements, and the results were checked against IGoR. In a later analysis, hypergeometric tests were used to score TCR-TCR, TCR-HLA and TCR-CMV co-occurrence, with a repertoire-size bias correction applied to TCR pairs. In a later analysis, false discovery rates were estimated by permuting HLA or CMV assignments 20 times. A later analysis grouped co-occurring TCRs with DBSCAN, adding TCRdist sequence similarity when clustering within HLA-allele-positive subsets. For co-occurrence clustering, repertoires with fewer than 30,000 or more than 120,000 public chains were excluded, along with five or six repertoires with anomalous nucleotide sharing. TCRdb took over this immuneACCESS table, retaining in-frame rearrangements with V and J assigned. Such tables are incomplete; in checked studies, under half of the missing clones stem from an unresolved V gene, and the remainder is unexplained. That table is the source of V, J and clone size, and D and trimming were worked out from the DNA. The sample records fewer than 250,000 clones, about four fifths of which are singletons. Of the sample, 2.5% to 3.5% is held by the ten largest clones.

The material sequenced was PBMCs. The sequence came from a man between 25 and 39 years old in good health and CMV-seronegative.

This receptor carries the CDR3 CASSLSEWRTYGYTF. The nucleotides read TGTGCCAGCAGCCTAAGTGAATGGAGGACGTATGGCTACACCTTC. This receptor chain uses TRBV5-6 and TRBJ1-2; no D segment can be confidently identified. From cysteine to phenylalanine, the CDR3 is 15 amino acids long. The only DNA kept is the CDR3, 45 bases in frame from the first base. V lost 4 bases and J lost 5 bases; the stretch between them is 18 bases long. Based on the germline V gene, the CDR1 and CDR2 sequences are SGHDT and YYEEEE.